This entry describes one TCR beta chain. Assay: immunoSEQ multiplex PCR; the TCRdb copy retains only in-frame clones and omits some. The sample shows some 130,000 clones, over 80% of them seen only once. These data come from a study of blood T cell repertoires in COVID-19. The CDR3 consists of 17 residues. Germline V lookup: CDR1 SGHNT, CDR2 YYREEE (reference sequence). Trimming cost V 1 base and J 2 bases, with 18 bases left between them. The TCR comes from an older man with acute or convalescent COVID-19. Sequenced material: peripheral blood. The chain recombines TRBV5-4 with TRBJ2-5; D might be TRBD1 (6 bases). The CDR3 region is CASSLKGPRGPQETQYF. The CDR3 bases are TGTGCCAGCAGCTTGAAGGGGCCCAGGGGCCCACAAGAGACCCAGTACTTC. The full variable domain, with the rest looked up from reference TRBV5-4 and TRBJ2-5, is ETGVTQSPTHLIKTRGQQVTLRCSSQSGHNTVSWYQQALGQGPQFIFQYYREEENGRGNFPPRFSGLQFPNYSSELNVNALELDDSALYLCASSLKGPRGPQETQYFGPGTRLLVL.